Listed below are T cell receptor beta chains from one sample, sequenced in a study of cytomegalovirus exposure and HLA in healthy donors. Clones were read by immunoSEQ multiplex PCR, and TCRdb kept only the in-frame ones, dropping some. The repertoire shows around 75,000 clones; the top ten hold about 0.82%. Sample: PBMCs. All receptors derive from a boy aged 5-17 years in good health and CMV-seronegative. The CDR3 runs from the conserved cysteine through the conserved F or W. A D gene is named only where the DNA matches it firmly.

j_call,v_call,d_call,cdr3_aa,cdr3_nt
TRBJ1-1,TRBV5-1,TRBD1,CASSRTGDMNTEAFF,TGCGCCAGCAGCCGGACAGGTGATATGAACACTGAAGCTTTCTTT
TRBJ2-1,TRBV9,TRBD2,CASGGSGNEQFF,TGTGCCAGCGGGGGTAGCGGGAATGAGCAGTTCTTC
TRBJ2-3,TRBV1,NA,CTSSSWTSKTDTQYF,TGCACCAGCAGCTCATGGACTAGTAAGACAGATACGCAGTATTTT
TRBJ2-7,TRBV25-1,NA,CASTPGLSYEQYF,TGTGCCAGCACCCCGGGACTTTCCTACGAGCAGTACTTC
TRBJ2-3,TRBV7-3,TRBD2,CASSPGLAGADTQYF,TGTGCCAGCAGCCCGGGACTAGCTGGGGCAGATACGCAGTATTTT
TRBJ1-1,TRBV5-1,NA,CASSLGTGIINTEAFF,TGCGCCAGCAGCTTGGGTACAGGGATTATTAACACTGAAGCTTTCTTT
TRBJ1-1,TRBV7-3,NA,CASSLKRDTEAFF,TGTGCCAGCAGCTTAAAGAGGGACACTGAAGCTTTCTTT
TRBJ1-2,TRBV18,NA,CASSPPTATHGYTF,TGTGCCAGCTCACCACCGACAGCCACCCATGGCTACACCTTC
TRBJ1-2,TRBV29-1,TRBD1,CSAQGQGFYGYTF,TGCAGCGCCCAGGGACAGGGGTTCTATGGCTACACCTTC
TRBJ2-7,TRBV5-1,TRBD1,CASSPGQGEGYEQYF,TGCGCCAGCAGCCCGGGACAGGGGGAGGGCTACGAGCAGTACTTC
TRBJ1-2,TRBV9,TRBD1,CASSVAYRGDYGYTF,TGTGCCAGCAGCGTAGCCTACAGGGGAGACTATGGCTACACCTTC
TRBJ2-3,TRBV10-3,TRBD2,CAISARGDSTDTQYF,TGTGCCATCAGTGCACGGGGGGATAGCACAGATACGCAGTATTTT
TRBJ2-3,TRBV4-2,TRBD2,CASSLETGPGLAGSKGYTDTQYF,TGTGCCAGCAGCCTAGAAACGGGACCGGGACTAGCGGGAAGTAAAGGTTACACAGATACGCAGTATTTT
TRBJ2-4,TRBV7-9,TRBD1,CASSQGQGLDIQYF,TGTGCCAGCAGCCAGGGACAGGGACTGGACATTCAGTACTTC
TRBJ1-1,TRBV7-2,NA,CASSFQPRGEAFF,TGTGCCAGCAGCTTCCAGCCACGAGGTGAAGCTTTCTTT
TRBJ2-5,TRBV9,TRBD2,CASSEGTSGVETQYF,TGTGCCAGCAGCGAAGGGACTAGCGGGGTGGAGACCCAGTACTTC
TRBJ2-5,TRBV13,TRBD2,CASSLLAGPQETQYF,TGTGCCAGCAGCTTACTAGCGGGGCCACAAGAGACCCAGTACTTC
TRBJ2-7,TRBV4-1,TRBD2,CASSQALGLAGTVDEQYF,TGCGCCAGCAGCCAAGCCCTAGGACTAGCGGGAACAGTGGACGAGCAGTACTTC
TRBJ2-5,TRBV30,TRBD2,CAWSVPSGGAETQYF,TGTGCCTGGAGTGTACCCAGCGGGGGGGCGGAGACCCAGTACTTC
TRBJ2-2,TRBV4-1,TRBD2,CASSRRAGANTGELFF,TGCGCCAGCAGTCGCCGGGCGGGGGCGAACACCGGGGAGCTGTTTTTT
TRBJ1-2,TRBV19,TRBD1,CASSRRGQGSYGYTF,TGTGCCAGTAGTAGAAGGGGACAGGGGAGCTATGGCTACACCTTC
TRBJ2-1,TRBV5-4,NA,CASSLTSHSYNEQFF,TGTGCCAGCAGCTTAACTTCGCACTCCTACAATGAGCAGTTCTTC
TRBJ1-6,TRBV7-6,NA,CASSLNSQAGYNSPLHF,TGTGCCAGCAGCTTAAATTCTCAGGCCGGATATAATTCACCCCTCCACTTT
TRBJ2-7,TRBV7-8,TRBD1,CASKPRTGVAYEQYF,TGTGCCAGCAAACCGAGGACAGGGGTAGCCTACGAGCAGTACTTC
TRBJ1-1,TRBV11-2,NA,CASSLDLSRGRPEAFF,TGTGCCAGCAGCTTAGATCTCTCGCGGGGGAGGCCTGAAGCTTTCTTT
TRBJ1-1,TRBV29-1,NA,CSVGQGLATEAFF,TGCAGCGTTGGTCAGGGGCTTGCCACTGAAGCTTTCTTT
TRBJ1-6,TRBV9,NA,CASSGGATSNSPLHF,TGTGCCAGTTCGGGGGGGGCCACATCGAATTCACCCCTCCACTTT
TRBJ1-1,TRBV27,NA,CASSLYRDAEAFF,TGTGCCAGCAGTTTATACAGGGACGCTGAAGCTTTCTTT
TRBJ2-3,TRBV5-1,TRBD2,CASSSGLAGVRSTDTQYF,TGCGCCAGCAGCTCTGGACTAGCGGGAGTGAGGAGCACAGATACGCAGTATTTT
TRBJ1-5,TRBV5-4,NA,CASSLGPGQHSNQPQHF,TGTGCCAGCAGCTTGGGGCCGGGACAACACAGCAATCAGCCCCAGCATTTT
TRBJ2-5,TRBV19,NA,CASSISPGQGETQYF,TGTGCCAGTAGTATCTCGCCAGGTCAGGGGGAGACCCAGTACTTC
TRBJ1-2,TRBV30,TRBD1,CAWSVQGQGARNYGYTF,TGTGCCTGGAGTGTACAGGGGCAGGGGGCTAGAAACTATGGCTACACCTTC
TRBJ2-7,TRBV4-1,TRBD1,CASSRPPQGAIYEQYF,TGCGCCAGCAGCCGACCCCCTCAGGGGGCTATCTACGAGCAGTACTTC
TRBJ2-7,TRBV7-9,NA,CASSLATYEQYF,TGTGCCAGCAGCTTAGCGACTTACGAGCAGTACTTC
TRBJ2-7,TRBV18,NA,CASSPGAGRDFYEQYF,TGTGCCAGCTCACCGGGGGCAGGGAGGGATTTCTACGAGCAGTACTTC
TRBJ1-3,TRBV9,NA,CASSVGGGIGNTIYF,TGTGCCAGCAGCGTAGGGGGGGGGATTGGGAACACCATATATTTT
TRBJ2-5,TRBV5-4,TRBD1,CASSSRGRRETQYF,TGTGCCAGCAGCAGCAGGGGGCGGCGGGAGACCCAGTACTTC